The 13 T cell receptor beta chains presented below share a single source sample, sequenced in a study of radiation and T cells in renal cell carcinoma. Specified time point: baseline pretreatment blood. Treatment described: 15 Gy SBRT to primary tumor, nephrectomy 4 weeks later. Method: immunoSEQ multiplex PCR; TCRdb's copy keeps in-frame clones and lacks some. The repertoire has around 160,000 clones, about 87% of them found once; the top ten carry about 4%. The sample consisted of blood, taken from a patient whose treatment included radiotherapy and nephrectomy. Every receptor here comes from a woman in her seventies with renal cell carcinoma.

The chain has TRBV7-2 and TRBJ2-7, with 10 bases that match TRBD2. Losses at the gene ends were 3 bases for V and 0 bases for J; bases not matched to a gene: 5. The CDR3 spans 16 residues. Germline V gene data show CDR1 as SGHTA and CDR2 as FQGNSA. The CDR3 here is CASSLASGGSSYEQYF. The CDR3 DNA reads TGTGCCAGCAGCTTGGCTAGCGGGGGTTCCTCCTACGAGCAGTACTTC.

In this sample, this clone turned up a few times. The chain has TRBV6-1 and TRBJ2-7; 8 nucleotides line up with TRBD1. This CDR3 has 15 residues. Germline V lookup: CDR1 MNHNS, CDR2 SASEGT. Unmatched junction bases numbered 9, after V lost 2 bases and J lost 6 bases. The DNA for the CDR3 is TGTGCCAGCAGTGAAAAGCGGACAGGGTATTTCGAGCAGTACTTC. Its protein product is CASSEKRTGYFEQYF.

The chain carries TRBV9 and TRBJ2-2; 7 bases are shared with TRBD1. Germline CDR1 reads SGDLS; CDR2 reads YYNGEE. The junction had 6 bases not matched to a gene; V was cut back by 4 bases and J by 6 bases. The CDR3 extends over 14 amino acids. CDR3 DNA sequence: TGTGCCAGCAGCCCCCGACAGGGCCCCGGGGAGCTGTTTTTT. It yields the protein CASSPRQGPGELFF.

Only one count was recorded for this clone. This chain uses TRBV5-1 with TRBJ1-1; D is uncertain. Germline CDR1 and CDR2: SGHRS and YFSETQ. The CDR3 covers 14 residues. Trimming shortened V by 0 bases and J by 6 bases, and 12 bases separated the two germline ends. CDR3 amino acids: CASSLDDGRPEAFF. The CDR3, as DNA: TGCGCCAGCAGCTTGGATGATGGACGCCCTGAAGCTTTCTTT.

This chain connects TRBV18 to TRBJ1-1; TRBD1 matches 12 bases. Unmatched junction bases numbered 5, after V lost 6 bases and J lost 0 bases. There are 16 residues in the CDR3. CDR1 is KGHSH, CDR2 LQKENI, per germline. The CDR3 loop is CASSPGQGAMNTEAFF. The CDR3 region has the DNA TGTGCCAGCTCTCCGGGACAGGGGGCAATGAACACTGAAGCTTTCTTT.

This clone came up once. This rearrangement joins TRBV5-1 to TRBJ1-2; D not certain. CDR3 length equals 13 residues. Trimming removed 5 bases from V and 8 bases from J, with 16 bases in between. CDR1 is SGHRS, CDR2 YFSETQ, per germline. The CDR3 reads CASSLRGREGYTF. The CDR3 nucleotides read TGCGCCAGCAGTCTCCGGGGAAGAGAGGGCTACACCTTC.

The chain links TRBV27 to TRBJ1-5; no definite D call. Germline V lookup: CDR1 MNHEY, CDR2 SMNVEV (reference sequence). V lost 4 bases, J lost 2 bases, and 12 bases lay in between. The CDR3 spans 15 residues. In DNA, the CDR3 is TGTGCCAGCAGTTCCGTCGGTGGGGGCAATCAGCCCCAGCATTTT. Its protein product is CASSSVGGGNQPQHF.

The gene calls are TRBV2 and TRBJ2-1; D is perhaps TRBD2 (5 bases). V lost 10 bases and J lost 7, with 17 bases in between. From germline, CDR1 is SNHLY and CDR2 FYNNEI. CDR3 length: 13 amino acids. CDR3 nucleotides: TGTGCCACCGAACACGGGGTGGGAAATGAGCAGTTCTTC. Translation: CATEHGVGNEQFF.

This clone occurred once. V is TRBV9 and J is TRBJ2-1, with D hard to call. Trimming stripped 1 base from V and 9 bases from J, with 11 bases between. The CDR3 spans 13 residues. Germline values: CDR1 SGDLS, CDR2 YYNGEE. The CDR3: CASSVKGSSEQFF. The CDR3 DNA reads as TGTGCCAGCAGCGTAAAGGGTAGCAGTGAGCAGTTCTTC.

The chain joins TRBV11-2 to TRBJ2-3, with 7 positions matching TRBD2. Germline-derived CDR1 and CDR2 are SGHAT and FQNNGV. Trimming removed 1 base from V and 3 bases from J; junction bases left unmatched: 4. There are 15 residues in the CDR3. For the CDR3, the DNA is TGTGCCAGCAGCTTAGCGGGCGGGGGAACAGATACGCAGTATTTT. Translating gives CASSLAGGGTDTQYF.

There are a few counts of this clone. The V and J genes are TRBV18 and TRBJ1-2, with D unclear. This CDR3 has 11 amino acids. V was cut by 2 bases and J by 6 bases, with 4 bases left in between. CDR1 and CDR2 from the germline V gene are KGHSH and LQKENI. Here the CDR3 reads CASSPSDGYTF. CDR3 DNA sequence: TGTGCCAGCTCACCATCTGATGGCTACACCTTC.

The chain couples TRBV9 to TRBJ1-3; 7 bases are shared with TRBD1. The germline V gene has CDR1 SGDLS and CDR2 YYNGEE. The CDR3 is made up of 15 amino acids. V was clipped by 3 bases and J by 3 bases; unmatched bases: 6. This chain's CDR3 is CASSAGTAIGNTIYF. The CDR3 nucleotides are TGTGCCAGCAGCGCGGGGACAGCAATTGGAAACACCATATATTTT. The full variable domain, completed using reference TRBV9 and TRBJ1-3, is DSGVTQTPKHLITATGQRVTLRCSPRSGDLSVYWYQQSLDQGLQFLIQYYNGEERAKGNILERFSAQQFPDLHSELNLSSLELGDSALYFCASSAGTAIGNTIYFGEGSWLTVV.

The rearrangement uses TRBV5-1 and TRBJ1-3; tentatively, D is TRBD1 (5 bases). CDR3 length equals 15 residues. CDR1 and CDR2 from the germline V gene are SGHRS and YFSETQ. Trimming stripped 4 bases from V and 2 bases from J, with 13 bases between. The CDR3 loop reads CASSASLGAGNTIYF. DNA for the CDR3: TGCGCCAGCAGCGCCAGTCTAGGGGCTGGAAACACCATATATTTT.